This entry lists 23 T cell receptor beta chains sequenced from one sample in a study of cytomegalovirus exposure and HLA in healthy donors. Vbeta (60) and Jbeta (13) primers were used in the PCR. TCRdb keeps only in-frame clones here, not all; method: immunoSEQ multiplex PCR. Of 93,000 or so clones in the sample, about 71% are singletons; the top ten hold under 3.5%. Sample: PBMCs. All receptors derive from a woman aged 50 to 60 in good health and CMV-seronegative.

The table lists this clone with a few counts. The chain carries TRBV11-2 and TRBJ1-5, with a weak D call TRBD1 (5 bases). Germline V gene sequence: CDR1 SGHAT, CDR2 FQNNGV. The CDR3 has 15 residues. With 5 bases removed from V and 1 base from J, the gap between germline ends came to 12 bases. The CDR3 protein is CASSRYGGSNQPQHF. The CDR3 nucleotides read TGTGCCAGCAGCCGGTACGGGGGGAGCAATCAGCCCCAGCATTTT.

V and J are TRBV11-3 and TRBJ2-7, with 9 bases fitting TRBD1. With V trimmed by 7 bases and J by 2 bases, 6 bases remained unmatched. The CDR3 contains 14 residues. CDR1 is SGHNT and CDR2 is YENEEA in the germline V gene. CDR3 in amino acids: CASTLRTGAYEQYF. The DNA for the CDR3 is TGTGCCAGCACGCTAAGGACAGGGGCCTACGAGCAGTACTTC.

The chain is built from TRBV28 and TRBJ1-2; D is unresolved. The CDR3 is 12 amino acids. V was pared by 2 bases and J by 8 bases, with 9 bases between. The germline CDR1 and CDR2 sequences are MDHEN and SYDVKM. The CDR3 region has the DNA TGTGCCAGCAGTTTACGCGTTTACGGCTACACCTTC. Translation: CASSLRVYGYTF.

This clone was picked up a small number of times. The chain is built from TRBV5-1 and TRBJ1-4; possible D gene TRBD1, 5 bases. The CDR3 has 14 amino acids. In germline, CDR1 is SGHRS, CDR2 YFSETQ. V was trimmed by 4 bases and J by 7 bases, leaving 14 bases between them. The CDR3 region is CASSLSQGGEKLFF. DNA for the CDR3: TGCGCCAGCAGCCTGTCCCAGGGCGGTGAAAAACTGTTTTTT.

J is TRBJ1-2 and V is TRBV10-3; D unresolved. Trimming shortened V by 6 bases and J by 0 bases, and 8 bases separated the two germline ends. Looked up from germline, CDR1 is ENHRY and CDR2 is SYGVKD. The CDR3 consists of 13 residues. For the CDR3, the DNA is TGTGCCATCAGGGCGGAATCTAACTATGGCTACACCTTC. As protein: CAIRAESNYGYTF.

The chain has TRBV7-9 and TRBJ2-2; D gene ambiguous. Germline V CDR1 and CDR2: SEHNR, FQNEAQ (reference sequence). V shed 1 base and J shed 3 bases, with 6 bases lying between them. The CDR3 loop spans 14 amino acids. Here the CDR3 reads CASSLVSYTGELFF. The CDR3, as DNA: TGTGCCAGCAGCTTAGTTAGTTACACCGGGGAGCTGTTTTTT.

This clone was seen only a few times. The V gene is TRBV12-5, the J gene TRBJ2-1; the D gene is possibly TRBD1 (6 bases). Germline values: CDR1 LGHNT, CDR2 FRNRAP. The CDR3 is 14 residues long. Trimming removed 6 bases from V and 4 bases from J, with 13 bases in between. The CDR3 nucleotides read TGTGCTAGTGGCCGCCCGGGACAATACAATGAGCAGTTCTTC. The encoded protein is CASGRPGQYNEQFF.

Only one count was recorded for this clone. V gene TRBV5-5 combines with J gene TRBJ1-5, with 11 positions matching TRBD1. Germline lookup yields CDR1 SGHKS and CDR2 YYEKEE (reference sequence). V lost 2 bases and J lost 7; bases outside the gene matches: 14. The CDR3 loop spans 18 amino acids. CDR3: CASSLQPSGTGGWQPQHF. The CDR3 DNA reads as TGTGCCAGCAGCTTACAACCCTCCGGGACAGGGGGGTGGCAGCCCCAGCATTTT.

This clone was seen more than once but under ten times. The rearrangement joins TRBV7-9 to TRBJ2-1, with a weak D call TRBD1 (5 bases). Germline V lookup: CDR1 SEHNR, CDR2 FQNEAQ (reference sequence). The CDR3 is made up of 13 amino acids. The V and J ends lost 4 bases and 4 bases respectively, with 8 bases between them. CDR3 sequence: CASSSAGYNEQFF. The CDR3, as DNA: TGTGCCAGCAGCTCCGCAGGGTACAATGAGCAGTTCTTC.

This clone was seen only a few times. The V call is TRBV6-5, the J call TRBJ1-2, with 10 bases lining up with TRBD1. CDR3 length equals 14 residues. With 5 bases clipped from V and 6 bases from J, the junction kept 6 bases outside the gene matches. From germline, CDR1 is MNHEY and CDR2 SVGAGI. CDR3 DNA: TGTGCCAGCAGTGGTGGGACAGGGGCGAATGGCTACACCTTC. Amino acids: CASSGGTGANGYTF.

The chain combines TRBV11-2 with TRBJ2-3; 9 nucleotides agree with TRBD1. V trimming: 4 bases; J trimming: 3 bases; junction bases outside the gene matches: 14. The CDR3 consists of 18 residues. Germline V gene lookup returns CDR1 SGHAT and CDR2 FQNNGV. The CDR3 sequence is CASSSEDRGFLSTDTQYF. CDR3 DNA sequence: TGTGCCAGCAGCTCGGAGGACAGGGGATTTTTGTCTACAGATACGCAGTATTTT.

In its sample, this clone was seen many times. The J gene is TRBJ2-7, the V gene TRBV6-4; TRBD2 matches at 9 bases. This CDR3 is 13 amino acids long. The germline V gene has CDR1 MRHNA and CDR2 SNTAGT. V lost 4 bases, J lost 6 bases, and 4 bases stayed unmatched. Here the CDR3 reads CASSVIAGVEQYF. DNA of the CDR3: TGTGCCAGCAGTGTCATAGCGGGGGTCGAGCAGTACTTC.

In this sample, this clone turned up a few times. CDR3 sequence (DNA): TGTGCCAGCAGCCCCACGACTAGCGGGAGTGCCGGGGAGCTGTTTTTT. Amino acid sequence: CASSPTTSGSAGELFF. The V gene is TRBV5-4, the J gene TRBJ2-2, with TRBD2 matching over 12 bases. The V gene's germline CDR1 is SGHNT and CDR2 YYREEE (reference sequence). CDR3 size: 16 residues. V trimming: 4 bases; J trimming: 6 bases; junction bases outside the gene matches: 7.

This clone turned up a few times. The chain links TRBV9 to TRBJ2-2; D gene uncertain. With 0 bases removed from V and 2 bases from J, the gap between germline ends came to 5 bases. Germline CDR1 SGDLS, CDR2 YYNGEE. CDR3 size: 14 residues. The DNA for the CDR3 is TGTGCCAGCAGCGTAGCCCATAACACCGGGGAGCTGTTTTTT. It is translated as CASSVAHNTGELFF.

The chain uses TRBV6-6 and TRBJ1-2, with D possibly being TRBD1 (6 bases). V was shortened by 2 bases and J by 1 base, with 11 bases between the two germline ends. This CDR3 is built from 15 residues. The germline CDR1 and CDR2 sequences are MNHNY and SVGAGI (reference sequence). The CDR3 DNA is TGTGCCAGCAGTTACCAAAACAGGGATAACTATGGCTACACCTTC. Translating it yields CASSYQNRDNYGYTF.

V gene TRBV5-1 combines with J gene TRBJ2-5; TRBD1 is a possible D gene (6 bases). Per the germline V gene, CDR1 is SGHRS and CDR2 is YFSETQ. The CDR3 sequence is 14 residues long. Trimming took 4 bases from V and 0 from J, leaving 10 bases between them. CDR3 nucleotide sequence: TGCGCCAGCAGCCTTGGGACAAACCAAGAGACCCAGTACTTC. It encodes CASSLGTNQETQYF.

The CDR3 sequence: CASSSKWGPTATNEKLFF. CDR3 nucleotides: TGTGCCAGCAGCTCTAAGTGGGGCCCTACTGCAACTAATGAAAAACTGTTTTTT. J is TRBJ1-4 and V is TRBV7-9; TRBD1 is a possible D gene (5 bases). Trimming cost V 4 bases and J 0 bases, with 18 bases left between them. Germline V gene sequence: CDR1 SEHNR, CDR2 FQNEAQ (reference sequence). The CDR3 is made up of 18 amino acids.

The CDR3 spells CASSFMTGATTNEKLFF. The CDR3 DNA follows: TGTGCCAGCAGCTTTATGACAGGGGCGACAACTAATGAAAAACTGTTTTTT. The chain joins TRBV7-2 to TRBJ1-4; TRBD1 matches at 8 bases. In germline, CDR1 is SGHTA, CDR2 FQGNSA. Germline trimming cut 3 bases from V and 0 bases from J; bases unmatched to any gene: 6. CDR3 length equals 17 residues.

In this sample, this clone turned up once. Other DNA sequences from this sample encode an identical CDR3 as well. This rearrangement joins TRBV7-9 to TRBJ1-2, with unresolved D. The CDR3 totals 15 residues. Germline values: CDR1 SEHNR, CDR2 FQNEAQ (reference sequence). Trimming cost V 5 bases and J 8 bases, with 21 bases left between them. The CDR3 here is CASSIPAAYSWGYTF. The CDR3 DNA reads as TGTGCCAGCAGCATACCGGCGGCCTATTCATGGGGCTACACCTTC.

This chain uses TRBV7-8 with TRBJ1-1; 9 bases align to TRBD1. CDR3 length: 14 residues. Germline V gene data show CDR1 as SGHVS and CDR2 as FQNEAQ. V trimming: 5 bases; J trimming: 5 bases; junction bases outside the gene matches: 6. The CDR3 DNA is TGTGCCAGCAGCATAACAGGGGGCATGACTGAAGCTTTCTTT. Encoded protein: CASSITGGMTEAFF.

The chain uses TRBV2 and TRBJ2-5; TRBD2 agrees at 11 bases. The CDR3 is made up of 14 amino acids. Germline CDR1 reads SNHLY; CDR2 reads FYNNEI. V shed 6 bases and J 4 bases; nucleotides not matched to a gene: 4. The CDR3 region is CASSKGLAAETQYF. The DNA for the CDR3 is TGTGCCAGCAGCAAGGGACTAGCGGCAGAGACCCAGTACTTC. Looking up the rest from reference TRBV2 and TRBJ2-5 gives the full variable domain: EPEVTQTPSHQVTQMGQEVILRCVPISNHLYFYWYRQILGQKVEFLVSFYNNEISEKSEIFDDQFSVERPDGSNFTLKIRSTKLEDSAMYFCASSKGLAAETQYFGPGTRLLVL.

This clone occurred a few times. The chain combines TRBV4-3 with TRBJ2-1, with D possibly TRBD1 on 7 matching bases. V lost 2 bases and J lost 8, with 16 bases in between. Germline-derived CDR1 and CDR2 are LGHNA and YSLEER. This CDR3 comprises 15 residues. The CDR3 DNA reads as TGCGCCAGCAGCCAAAACCCCCAGGGGGGATATGAGCAGTTCTTC. Amino acids: CASSQNPQGGYEQFF.

This clone was observed a handful of times. The gene calls are TRBV4-1 and TRBJ2-1; 9 bases fit TRBD2. Germline CDR1 MGHRA, CDR2 YSYEKL. V gave up 1 base and J gave up 7 bases; unmatched junction bases: 14. The CDR3 runs to 18 residues. CDR3 in amino acids: CASSQGLAVRDFGNEQFF. The DNA of the CDR3 is TGCGCCAGCAGCCAAGGACTAGCGGTCCGCGACTTCGGGAATGAGCAGTTCTTC.